The rows below give T cell receptor beta chains drawn from one sample of a study of lymphopenia after photon versus proton radiotherapy. Sequencing used immunoSEQ multiplex PCR; TCRdb keeps in-frame clones, though not all of them. The data show more than 25,000 clones, roughly nine tenths seen once. This specimen was peripheral blood, taken from a patient treated with photon-based radiotherapy. The receptor source for this set is a woman between 50 and 59 years old with pancreatic cancer. Both conserved end residues are part of each CDR3. The D gene is left open where the match is weak. The size field is filled for only some rows; it gives once, few, many or a size class.

d_gene,j_gene,abundance,v_gene,CDR3nt,CDR3aa
-,TRBJ2-7,few,TRBV28,TGTGCCAGCACCCCCCGGGACTCCCCCTACGAGCAGTACTTC,CASTPRDSPYEQYF
-,TRBJ2-1,-,TRBV11-2,TGTGCCAGCAGCACCCAGACTAGGTCGGGGCAGTTCTTC,CASSTQTRSGQFF
-,TRBJ1-1,once,TRBV19,TGTGCCAGTAGTATTAAGGGTGACACTGAAGCTTTCTTT,CASSIKGDTEAFF
TRBD1,TRBJ1-4,-,TRBV7-9,TGTGCCAGCAGGCCCGACAGGGGGCTGCCGGCTAATGAAAAACTGTTTTTT,CASRPDRGLPANEKLFF
-,TRBJ1-1,-,TRBV5-4,TGTGCCAGCAGCTTGGCCGGGGGGCGGACTGAAGCTTTCTTT,CASSLAGGRTEAFF
-,TRBJ2-7,-,TRBV9,TGTGCCAGCAGCGTAGATGGGGTCTACGAGCAGTACTTC,CASSVDGVYEQYF
-,TRBJ1-1,once,TRBV18,TGTGCCAGCTCACCACCTATTGGTACTGCTGAAGCTTTCTTT,CASSPPIGTAEAFF
-,TRBJ2-7,-,TRBV4-3,TGCGCCAGCAGCCAAGGGTTAGCTGAAGCCTACGAGCAGTACTTC,CASSQGLAEAYEQYF
TRBD1,TRBJ1-5,-,TRBV6-1,TGTGCCAGCACCGCGACAGGGGGCGGGGAGCCCCAGCATTTT,CASTATGGGEPQHF
-,TRBJ2-5,-,TRBV5-1,TGCGGGAGGGAGACCCAGTACTTC,CGRETQYF
-,TRBJ2-1,-,TRBV7-9,TGTGCCAGCAGTGTAGCGGAAGGCTTTAGGAATGAGCAGTTCTTC,CASSVAEGFRNEQFF
TRBD1,TRBJ2-1,-,TRBV18,TGTGCCAGCTCACCACGGACAGGGAATGAGCAGTTCTTC,CASSPRTGNEQFF
-,TRBJ1-2,-,TRBV25-1,TGTGCCAGCAGTGACGGTGGTAGCTACACCTTC,CASSDGGSYTF
-,TRBJ2-3,once,TRBV9,TGTGCCAGCAGCGTACCTAGTTCAGATACGCAGTATTTT,CASSVPSSDTQYF
-,TRBJ2-1,-,TRBV6-7,TGTGCCAGCAGCAGGCCCCCAACCGGGAGCTCCTACAATGAGCAGTTCTTC,CASSRPPTGSSYNEQFF
-,TRBJ2-1,-,TRBV19,TGTGCCAGTAGTCCGGGACTGGGATCAGCCTGGGACACATTCAATGAGCAGTTCTTC,CASSPGLGSAWDTFNEQFF
-,TRBJ1-5,-,TRBV7-2,TGTGCCAGCAGCTTGAACGGACGGATTAGAAATCAGCCCCAGCATTTT,CASSLNGRIRNQPQHF
-,TRBJ2-7,-,TRBV2,TGTGCCAGCAGGATGGACGGGGGGCGCGTCGAGCAGTACTTC,CASRMDGGRVEQYF
TRBD1,TRBJ1-5,-,TRBV19,TGTGCCAGTAGTCCGGAGAGACCGGGACAGGGTCCTATGAGCAATCAGCCCCAGCATTTT,CASSPERPGQGPMSNQPQHF
TRBD1,TRBJ1-4,-,TRBV30,TGTGCCTGGAGTTGGGACAGGGTTTCTAATGAAAAACTGTTTTTT,CAWSWDRVSNEKLFF
TRBD2,TRBJ2-3,-,TRBV7-9,TGTGCCAGCAGCCTACTAGCGGGAGTAAAAGATACGCAGTATTTT,CASSLLAGVKDTQYF
-,TRBJ2-3,-,TRBV15,TGTGCCACCAGCAGAGGGACAAGGGTGGGGACAGATACGCAGTATTTT,CATSRGTRVGTDTQYF
TRBD2,TRBJ2-7,-,TRBV7-9,TGTGCCAGCAGCTTAGCCCTAGCGGGAGTCTCCTACGAGCAGTACTTC,CASSLALAGVSYEQYF
TRBD1,TRBJ1-2,-,TRBV4-1,TGCGCCAGCAGCCAAGGACGAGGGGGCCCCAGGGGCTACACCTTC,CASSQGRGGPRGYTF
TRBD1,TRBJ1-2,-,TRBV28,TGTGCCAGCAGTCCAACTACCCGGGACAGGGAATACTACACCTTC,CASSPTTRDREYYTF
-,TRBJ2-7,-,TRBV11-2,TGTGCCAGCAGCCCACTCAAGGGCGAGCAGTACTTC,CASSPLKGEQYF
-,TRBJ2-1,-,TRBV9,TGTGCCAGCAGCGTAGCGGGAGATGACAATGAGCAGTTCTTC,CASSVAGDDNEQFF
TRBD1,TRBJ2-7,-,TRBV6-5,TGTGCCAGCAGGGGACAGGGCCTCTCCTACGAGCAGTACTTC,CASRGQGLSYEQYF
-,TRBJ1-5,-,TRBV19,TGTGCCAGTAGTATATTTGGGGACCATCAGCCCCAGCATTTT,CASSIFGDHQPQHF
-,TRBJ2-2,-,TRBV28,TGTGCCAGCAGAACGGGATCCGCGGACACCGGGGAGCTGTTTTTT,CASRTGSADTGELFF
-,TRBJ2-7,-,TRBV11-1,TGTGCCAGCAGCCCCGACAGGACCTACGAGCAGTACTTC,CASSPDRTYEQYF
TRBD2,TRBJ2-2,few,TRBV5-1,TGCGCCAGCAGCACTGCGGGAGACCCGAACACCGGGGAGCTGTTTTTT,CASSTAGDPNTGELFF
TRBD1,TRBJ1-5,-,TRBV19,TGTGCCAGTAGTATCACACCTCCACAGACCCGGACAGGATGGGCTAGCAATCAGCCCCAGCATTTT,CASSITPPQTRTGWASNQPQHF
-,TRBJ1-2,-,TRBV15,TGTGCCACCAGCAGAGATATAACCCCGACTGGGTATGGCTACACCTTC,CATSRDITPTGYGYTF
TRBD2,TRBJ2-3,-,TRBV11-3,TGTGCCAGCAGCCCGTACTATAGCGGGAGCACAGATACGCAGTATTTT,CASSPYYSGSTDTQYF
TRBD1,TRBJ1-5,-,TRBV10-3,TGTGCCATCAGTGATTTGCCAAGGGGGCAAAATCAGCCCCAGCATTTT,CAISDLPRGQNQPQHF
TRBD1,TRBJ2-7,-,TRBV28,TGTGCCAGCAAAGGGGGCCCCACCTACGAGCAGTACTTC,CASKGGPTYEQYF
TRBD2,TRBJ2-5,-,TRBV6-1,TGTGCCAGCAGTCGCGGGGGACTAGCGGCAGAGACCCAGTACTTC,CASSRGGLAAETQYF
-,TRBJ2-1,-,TRBV19,TGTGCCAGTAGTTTTACAGGCAATGAGCAGTTCTTC,CASSFTGNEQFF
-,TRBJ2-5,-,TRBV6-1,TGTGCCAGCAATAACCGGGACCTTCAAGAGACCCAGTACTTC,CASNNRDLQETQYF
TRBD1,TRBJ1-2,-,TRBV19,TGTGCCAGTAGTTCTTCGACAGGGACTCGTGGCTACACCTTC,CASSSSTGTRGYTF
-,TRBJ2-5,-,TRBV11-3,TGTGCCAGCAGCCCGGGGAACAGCGGGTACCAAGAGACCCAGTACTTC,CASSPGNSGYQETQYF
TRBD2,TRBJ2-7,-,TRBV6-5,TGTGCCAGCAGTTACTCCGCGGGAGGGAGGTACGAGCAGTACTTC,CASSYSAGGRYEQYF
TRBD2,TRBJ2-7,once,TRBV18,TGTGCCAGCTCACCAAGGACTAGCGGGGCCTACGAGCAGTACTTC,CASSPRTSGAYEQYF
-,TRBJ1-5,once,TRBV19,TGTGCCAGTATCCTGGGAGCTGGCATGCGCAATCAGCCCCAGCATTTT,CASILGAGMRNQPQHF
TRBD1,TRBJ1-4,few,TRBV15,TGTGCCACCAGCAGAGTCAGGGGGCGAACTAATGAAAAACTGTTTTTT,CATSRVRGRTNEKLFF
-,TRBJ2-2,-,TRBV7-9,TGTGCCAGCAGCTCCACAGGAAGCGCGAACACCGGGGAGCTGTTTTTT,CASSSTGSANTGELFF
TRBD1,TRBJ2-7,-,TRBV19,TGTGCCAGTAGTTTCGGGACAGCCTCCTACGAGCAGTACTTC,CASSFGTASYEQYF
-,TRBJ2-1,-,TRBV19,TGTGCCAGTAGTACGAGCCGGTCCTCCTACAATGAGCAGTTCTTC,CASSTSRSSYNEQFF
-,TRBJ2-4,-,TRBV4-3,TGCGCCAGCAGCCAAGAATGGTTCGGGGCCGCGTCAGCCAAAAACATTCAGTACTTC,CASSQEWFGAASAKNIQYF
TRBD1,TRBJ1-1,-,TRBV11-2,TGTGCCAGCAGCTGGGGACAGGGGCAAGCTTTCTTT,CASSWGQGQAFF
-,TRBJ1-1,once,TRBV7-8,TGTGCCAGCAGCTTCCAAGGGAACACTGAAGCTTTCTTT,CASSFQGNTEAFF
-,TRBJ1-3,-,TRBV2,TGTGCCAGCAGTGGAGACAACTCTGGAAACACCATATATTTT,CASSGDNSGNTIYF
-,TRBJ2-7,-,TRBV27,TGTGCCAGCAGTTTAGAGGGAGGCCGCTCCCCCTCCTACGAGCAGTACTTC,CASSLEGGRSPSYEQYF
-,TRBJ2-3,once,TRBV19,TGTGCCAGTAGACCCGGACTCGGCGGGGTCTCAGATACGCAGTATTTT,CASRPGLGGVSDTQYF
-,TRBJ1-2,-,TRBV28,TGTGCCAGCACCGTTATGGGGGGGGAGGTAAACTATGGCTACACCTTC,CASTVMGGEVNYGYTF